These 17 T cell receptor beta chains share one sample of origin, sequenced in a study of cytomegalovirus exposure and HLA in healthy donors (dated by TCRdb to 2016 to 2017). Library preparation was by the immunoSEQ multiplex PCR assay. A mixture of 60 forward primers for TCR Vbeta segments and 13 reverse primers for TCR Jbeta segments was used in the multiplex PCR. The clones in this table, taken by TCRdb from immuneACCESS, are in-frame only. Not every clone is retained; where verified, under half of the shortfall comes from an unresolved V gene, and the cause of the rest is unknown. The sample contains some 160,000 clones, approximately 81% of them found a single time. The ten most abundant clones make up 2.5% to 3% of the sample. The sequenced sample was PBMCs. The origin of the receptors is a man aged 25-45 years in good health and CMV-seropositive.

The chain links TRBV27 to TRBJ1-2, with D possibly TRBD1 on 6 matching bases. This CDR3 comprises 13 residues. Trimming took off 6 bases at V and 4 bases at J, with 12 bases between the two ends. Germline CDR1 and CDR2: MNHEY and SMNVEV (reference sequence). This CDR3 reads CASSPMGAYGYTF. DNA for the CDR3: TGTGCCAGCAGCCCAATGGGGGCCTATGGCTACACCTTC.

This clone was found once. The rearrangement uses TRBV15 and TRBJ1-2; TRBD1 might be the D (5 bases). The CDR3 spans 14 residues. The V end was cut by 2 bases, the J end by 3 bases, with 10 bases between. Looked up from germline, CDR1 is LNHNV and CDR2 is YYDKDF (reference sequence). CDR3 DNA sequence: TGTGCCACCAGCAGATCCACAGGCCACTATGGCTACACCTTC. This sequence encodes CATSRSTGHYGYTF.

The chain links TRBV18 to TRBJ1-4, with D possibly being TRBD1 (5 bases). Germline V gene lookup returns CDR1 KGHSH and CDR2 LQKENI. Trimming cost V 8 bases and J 1 base, with 11 bases left between them. This CDR3 comprises 14 residues. Here the CDR3 DNA reads TGTGCCAGCACTCAGGGTTTAACTAATGAAAAACTGTTTTTT. Translating gives CASTQGLTNEKLFF.

The rearrangement joins TRBV7-8 to TRBJ2-5; 13 bases match TRBD2. The germline CDR1 and CDR2 sequences are SGHVS and FQNEAQ. V shed 1 base and J 5 bases; nucleotides not matched to a gene: 7. This CDR3 contains 17 residues. DNA for the CDR3: TGTGCCAGCAGCTTAGGGACTAGCGGGAGAAGGGGGGAGACCCAGTACTTC. Protein sequence: CASSLGTSGRRGETQYF.

The rearrangement joins TRBV27 to TRBJ2-7, with 8 positions matching TRBD1. The CDR3 is 14 amino acids. Germline V gene sequence: CDR1 MNHEY, CDR2 SMNVEV (reference sequence). Unmatched junction bases numbered 7, after V lost 6 bases and J lost 3 bases. This CDR3 reads CASSSGTGFYEQYF. CDR3 DNA sequence: TGTGCCAGCAGCTCCGGGACAGGCTTCTACGAGCAGTACTTC.

The chain is built from TRBV4-1 and TRBJ2-1, with TRBD2 matching 7 bases. With V trimmed by 6 bases and J by 6 bases, 11 bases remained unmatched. Germline CDR1 reads MGHRA; CDR2 reads YSYEKL. There are 15 residues in the CDR3. The CDR3 sequence is CASSPRERGVNEQFF. CDR3 DNA: TGCGCCAGCAGTCCAAGGGAGCGGGGCGTCAATGAGCAGTTCTTC.

The gene calls are TRBV27 and TRBJ2-1; 8 bases align to TRBD1. The length of the CDR3 is 17 residues. The germline gives CDR1 MNHEY, CDR2 SMNVEV (reference sequence). The ends lost 2 bases at V and 0 bases at J; junction bases unmatched: 6. CDR3 bases: TGTGCCAGCAGTTTACACGGGACAGGCGCCTCCTACAATGAGCAGTTCTTC. Translated: CASSLHGTGASYNEQFF.

V and J are TRBV18 and TRBJ1-4; D call uncertain. The CDR3 totals 14 residues. V was trimmed by 2 bases and J by 6 bases, leaving 10 bases between them. Germline V gene data show CDR1 as KGHSH and CDR2 as LQKENI. CDR3 bases: TGTGCCAGCTCACCAGTTTCTCGAGATGAAAAACTGTTTTTT. It encodes CASSPVSRDEKLFF.

The rearrangement links TRBV6-6 to TRBJ1-2, with a tentative D call TRBD1 (6 bases). Germline lookup yields CDR1 MNHNY and CDR2 SVGAGI (reference sequence). The V end was cut by 5 bases, the J end by 2 bases, with 18 bases between. The CDR3 covers 16 residues. The CDR3 loop is CASSPMEPDRNYGYTF. Here the CDR3 DNA reads TGTGCCAGCAGTCCGATGGAGCCGGACAGAAACTATGGCTACACCTTC.

This clone has more than one count but fewer than ten. The rearrangement uses TRBV5-6 and TRBJ2-1; possibly TRBD2 for D (6 bases). Per germline, CDR1 SGHDT and CDR2 YYEEEE. V gave up 5 bases and J gave up 2 bases, with 14 bases separating them. The CDR3 spans 15 residues. The CDR3 sequence: CASSLTRKTYNEQFF. The DNA of the CDR3 is TGTGCCAGCAGTTTGACTAGGAAGACCTACAATGAGCAGTTCTTC.

This rearrangement joins TRBV7-2 to TRBJ2-2, with a weak D call TRBD2 (6 bases). Trimming shortened V by 1 base and J by 4 bases, and 7 bases separated the two germline ends. Germline V lookup: CDR1 SGHTA, CDR2 FQGNSA. CDR3 length equals 14 residues. CDR3 bases: TGTGCCAGCAGCTTAGGCGGGGCCACCGGGGAGCTGTTTTTT. Its translation: CASSLGGATGELFF.

V usage is TRBV7-2 and J usage is TRBJ2-3, with TRBD2 matching over 7 bases. The CDR3 runs 10 residues. Germline-derived CDR1 and CDR2 are SGHTA and FQGNSA. Trimming cost V 4 bases and J 15 bases; bases outside gene matches: 4. The CDR3, as DNA: TGTGCCAGCAGCTCGGGAGGCGTTTATTTT. Translated, it gives CASSSGGVYF. Supplemented by reference TRBV7-2 and TRBJ2-3, the full variable domain reads GAGVSQSPSNKVTEKGKDVELRCDPISGHTALYWYRQSLGQGLEFLIYFQGNSAPDKSGLPSDRFSAERTGGSVSTLTIQRTQQEDSAVYLCASSSGGVYFGPGTRLTVL.

As concerns this clone: One junction end disagrees with the germline gene, perhaps due to a read error. The CDR3 is CASRLGDSAREQFF. For the CDR3, the DNA is TGCGCCAGCAGATTGGGGGACTCGGCCCGTGAGCAGTTCTTC. The V and J genes are TRBV5-1 and TRBJ2-1; weak D call: TRBD2 (6 bases). The CDR3 spans 14 residues. CDR1 and CDR2 (germline): SGHRS, YFSETQ.

The chain joins TRBV29-1 to TRBJ2-2, with D maybe TRBD1 (5 bases). From germline, CDR1 is SQVTM and CDR2 ANQGSEA. There are 12 residues in the CDR3. V was clipped by 6 bases and J by 3 bases, with 8 bases between them. The CDR3 coding sequence is TGCAGCGTGGACACTTACACCGGGGAGCTGTTTTTT. As protein: CSVDTYTGELFF.

The chain joins TRBV18 to TRBJ2-2, with TRBD1 identical over 10 bases. Germline assignment: CDR1 KGHSH and CDR2 LQKENI. The V and J ends lost 3 bases and 4 bases, in that order; junction bases with no gene match: 2. This CDR3 region has 15 residues. DNA for the CDR3: TGTGCCAGCTCACCCGGACAGGGGGGCACCGGGGAGCTGTTTTTT. Encoded protein: CASSPGQGGTGELFF.

This chain links TRBV11-3 with TRBJ2-7; D unclear. Germline V CDR1 and CDR2: SGHNT, YENEEA. The CDR3 is 15 amino acids. Trimming took off 1 base at V and 2 bases at J, with 12 bases between the two ends. The CDR3 protein is CASSLGFSAAYEQYF. CDR3 nucleotide sequence: TGTGCCAGCAGCTTAGGTTTCAGCGCTGCCTACGAGCAGTACTTC.

The CDR3 region has the DNA TGTGCCAGCAGCTTGGCGGGTTGGCAGAGTGAAAAACTGTTTTTT. This gives the protein CASSLAGWQSEKLFF. The chain has TRBV5-8 and TRBJ1-4, with D unclear. This CDR3 is 15 amino acids long. Germline V gene sequence: CDR1 SGHTS, CDR2 YDEGEE. Trimming removed 0 bases at V and 7 bases at J, with 13 bases between.